This T cell receptor beta chain came from a study of OX40 agonist ivuxolimab in advanced cancers. Study-level background: Partial responses occurred in three patients (one hepatocellular carcinoma, two cutaneous melanoma). Study results and caveats: The work left the antigen specificity of expanded peripheral T cells undetermined. At 0.1 to 3.0 mg/kg and by week 6, clonal expansion occurred in CD4+ and CD8+ blood T cells.

V was pared by 0 bases and J by 0 bases, with 4 bases of the junction left unmatched. From germline, CDR1 is SGHNT and CDR2 YYREEE (reference sequence). CDR3 length: 17 residues. Data came from immunoSEQ multiplex PCR; TCRdb stores just in-frame clones and leaves some out. Of approximately 70,000 clones in the sample, roughly 80% were seen once. For this clone: The antigen remains undetermined.

This material consisted of CD4+ or CD8+ T cells sorted from blood, taken in a trial of the OX40 agonist ivuxolimab. The source is an adult with an advanced solid tumor such as melanoma, head and neck, liver or kidney cancer. The chain is built from TRBV5-4 and TRBJ2-1; 9 bases are a match to TRBD1. CDR3 amino acids: CASSLGGGQGSYNEQFF. In nucleotides, the CDR3 is TGTGCCAGCAGCTTGGGGGGGGGACAGGGCTCCTACAATGAGCAGTTCTTC.